This T cell receptor beta chain is from a study of blood T cell repertoires in COVID-19. Overall study context: Samples of COVID-19 (acute and convalescent) were obtained from the United States, Italy and Spain. PBMCs, B-cell-depleted T cells, or T cells provided the cDNA or gDNA that made up the material.

Here immunoSEQ multiplex PCR was the method, and the copy in TCRdb shows in-frame clones only, minus some. The sample lists roughly 380,000 clones; around 89% were seen once. The sequenced sample consisted of peripheral blood. The clonotype originates from a woman aged 40 to 50 with COVID-19, enrolled during active disease.

Here the CDR3 DNA reads TGCGCCAGCAGCTTGGTGGTCGGACAGGGGGCCAACTCTGGAAACACCATATATTTT. It encodes CASSLVVGQGANSGNTIYF. This chain links TRBV5-1 with TRBJ1-3, with TRBD1 identical over 11 bases. Germline V gives CDR1 SGHRS, CDR2 YFSETQ. The CDR3 is 19 residues long. The V gene end was trimmed by 0 bases and the J gene end by 0 bases; junction bases not matched to a gene: 8.